This T cell receptor (beta chain) derives from a study of blood T cell repertoires in COVID-19. In the original workflow: Reference gene primer amplification gave estimated nucleated cell counts. The data were produced by immunoSEQ multiplex PCR, yet TCRdb's version contains in-frame clones alone and is incomplete. V, J and clone size were drawn from that table, and D and trimming were deduced from the DNA. The data contain 150,000 to 200,000 clones, about 85% of them seen just once; the ten biggest clones take up over 7.5%. Input material: peripheral blood. This sequence was found in an elderly woman with acute or convalescent COVID-19.

CDR3 DNA: TGTGCCACCAGTGATTGGACAGGGGAGGTCTATGGCTACACCTTC. It is translated as CATSDWTGEVYGYTF. The rearrangement links TRBV24-1 to TRBJ1-2; 9 positions match TRBD1. CDR1 and CDR2 (germline): KGHDR, SFDVKD. The CDR3 contains 15 residues. The junction had 4 bases not matched to a gene; V was cut back by 2 bases and J by 4 bases.